This T cell receptor beta chain was documented in a study of cytomegalovirus exposure and HLA in healthy donors (dated by TCRdb to between 2016 and 2019). As for the study more broadly: According to an earlier analysis of around 600 of the donors, 150 million to 200 million T cells yielded approximately 120 million unique TCR beta sequences and about 280 Gb of sequence data. Every repertoire in the discovery cohort had been generated on one and the same sequencing platform. The T cell repertoires of 666 subjects were profiled by immunosequencing and related to cytomegalovirus serostatus. The number of donors typed differed by locus, with roughly 629-640 for A, B, C, DRB1 and DQB1, around 500 for DQA1, 600 to 610 for DPA1, and around 450 for DPB1. To predict cytomegalovirus infection status, the study brought together high-throughput TCR immunosequencing, statistical association of individual TCRs with disease status, and machine learning. Approximately 330 gigabases of sequencing data and around 85 million unique TCR sequences made up an early release that covered 500 to 700 HLA-typed donors. A later genetic analysis used genome-wide SNP genotypes for about 65% of the 666 donors, treating that subset as a discovery cohort. To study patterns of TCR occurrence, a later analysis re-analyzed previously published TCR beta repertoires from around 700 donors and added high-resolution HLA genotyping. Because of strong linkage in the cohort, four to six DR-DQ haplotypes were treated as single units for association and clustering. Of the roughly 400 genotyped donors, approximately 82% fell in the genetic ancestry cluster associated with self-reported Caucasian donors. Donor age, sex, ethnicity and CMV serostatus were compiled alongside the repertoire data. Class I and class II HLA loci were covered by the typing at four-digit resolution. An earlier analysis of more than 450 of the donors used high-throughput TCR beta sequencing to judge whether each TCR beta V gene segment behaved as functional or pseudogenic. The study aimed to test whether signatures of past pathogen exposure could be identified by cataloging public T cell receptors. On average, roughly 250,000 unique TCR beta nucleotide sequences were sequenced per donor among more than 350 genotyped donors of the cohort, with roughly a sixth of those sequences being non-productive. The later analysis used no new phenotypic data to find candidate immune exposures, relying instead on TCR beta sequences and their occurrence across donors. In addition to the first cohort of 666 subjects, a separate validation cohort of about 120 different subjects was used. The research as a whole found: In a later analysis, around 15,000 TCR beta sequences were associated with specific HLA alleles at a false discovery rate of 0.05. In both the original and validation cohorts, the classifier was reported to diagnose cytomegalovirus status with high specificity and sensitivity. Correlated functional status among segregating V segments might be attributable to linkage disequilibrium, but an unknown experimental factor could not be ruled out. A later analysis found that HLA-associated TCR beta chains were more clonally expanded and had lower generation probabilities than equally common non-associated chains. CMV serostatus was the only immune exposure information available for the cohort. In a later analysis, most CMV-associated TCR beta chains were found to appear HLA-restricted, with HLA associations seemingly driven largely by CMV exposure. In vitro tests confirmed that three of the cytomegalovirus-associated TCR beta chains recognize cytomegalovirus antigens. Because counts were too low, fewer than 20 rarely observed V segments, including chromosome 9 orphons, were excluded from the earlier analysis of some 540 of the donors. A further reported finding was that TCR beta sequences accurately predicted the HLA-A and HLA-B alleles for most subjects in the first cohort. When HLA alleles, especially DR and DQ, strongly co-occurred, attributing TCR associations to individual alleles was difficult. While some public TCRs were present in many individuals, most TCR sequences turned up only very rarely across donors. A cluster of highly shared sequence variants was judged likely to represent a technical artifact of the sequencing pipeline. Roughly uniform sequencing depth across donors was assumed in presence/absence analyses, although this assumption may not hold. Because some donors lacked HLA typing at each locus, the association tests relied only on the typed subset. V-gene and J-gene trimming of TCR beta chains was associated with a missense DCLRE1C variant in a later genetic analysis, and the association was replicated in an independent cohort. The authors suggested that the approach could potentially be generalized to other disease states and immunological phenotypes. The study listed around 160 TCR beta chains as associated with cytomegalovirus. Compared with the 666-donor mean, donors in an Asian-associated ancestry cluster had fewer N-insertions in productive TCRs, according to a later genetic analysis. According to a later analysis, TCR association rates differed among HLA loci, with DRB1 alleles showing the most associated TCRs and HLA-C alleles showing the fewest. In an earlier analysis of approximately 590 of the donors, most TCR beta V segments appeared in productive rearrangements about 87% or about 30% of the time, broadly matching IMGT annotations. Because the 87-base-pair reads could not distinguish some IMGT-functional V segments, including TRBV6-2 and TRBV6-3, those segments were excluded. A later analysis reported that several top co-occurrence clusters appeared linked to parvovirus B19, influenza, CMV and Epstein-Barr virus. The cohort was sequenced for TCR beta chains only, and without alpha or paired-chain data the features that could be detected were limited.

The cohort consisted of 600 to 750 healthy bone marrow donors. All cohort members were sampled while nominally healthy, although unrecorded immune exposures were likely present. The donor was CMV seropositive and belonged to the group of more than 250 seropositive cohort members. A peripheral blood sample was provided by each donor, and peripheral blood mononuclear cells were used for TCR beta sequencing. The Qiagen DNeasy Blood Extraction Kit was used to extract genomic DNA from the blood cell samples. To note about this clone: Its antigen has not been determined. Per-base quality was not reported, and no clone a single base away is much larger than it.

There are 15 amino acids in the CDR3, from cysteine to phenylalanine inclusive. The read is trimmed to its CDR3 DNA, 45 bases read in frame from base 1. V trim: 6 bases; J trim: 2 bases; unmatched bases: 6. As encoded in the germline V gene (reference sequence), CDR1 is WNHNN while CDR2 is SYGVQD. Library generation was performed with the immunoSEQ multiplex PCR assay. A mixture of 60 forward primers for TCR Vbeta segments and 13 reverse primers for TCR Jbeta segments was used in the multiplex PCR. The CDR3 region of rearranged TCR beta genes was amplified from genomic DNA with a multiplex PCR assay. Amplified TCR beta libraries were sequenced as 87-base-pair reads on the Illumina HiSeq System. The original methods were these. A later analysis tallied 75 million to 95 million unique TCR beta chains across the 666 repertoires, and about 12 million of those chains were shared by two or more donors. To remove PCR and sequencing errors, raw reads were error-corrected and collapsed into unique sequences using a nearest-neighbor algorithm that merged closely related sequences. CDR3 sequences were aligned to IMGT reference sequences to assign V, D and J gene segments. Each retained sequence needed at least a six-nucleotide match to both a V gene segment and a J gene segment. A rearrangement counted as productive if the CDR3 had no stop codons and remained in frame with V and J, and every other rearrangement counted as non-productive. CDR3 was defined by IMGT convention, running from the second conserved V-encoded cysteine to the conserved J-encoded phenylalanine. Sequences without an unambiguous match to a single V gene segment were excluded from the earlier analysis of over 500 of the donors. In an earlier analysis of 450 to 700 of the donors, V segments were called functional above 56.7% productive rearrangements and were called segregating when the between-donor standard deviation exceeded 5%. A statistical classification framework was built for diagnosing cytomegalovirus status from the catalog of TCR beta chain sequences. V and J gene assignment, in a later analysis, came from comparing TCR nucleotide sequences with IMGT/GENE-DB human TR gene sequences. A later analysis assigned CDR3 sequences and most-parsimonious VDJ recombination scenarios with the TCRdist pipeline. In a later analysis, each TCR beta chain was defined by its CDR3 amino acid sequence together with its V-gene family, and reads lacking a unique V-gene family were excluded. A later analysis removed 550 to 650 highly shared, low-generation-probability nucleotide sequences to deal with suspected cross-contamination and a sequencing artifact. In a later analysis, a clonal expansion index for each public chain was calculated from normalized within-repertoire ranks of inferred template counts. A later analysis computed generation probabilities with a VDJ recombination model fitted to out-of-frame rearrangements, and checked the results against IGoR. Hypergeometric tests were used in a later analysis to score TCR-TCR, TCR-HLA and TCR-CMV co-occurrence, with a repertoire-size bias correction applied to the TCR pairs. In a later analysis, false discovery rates were estimated by permuting HLA or CMV assignments 20 times. A later analysis grouped co-occurring TCRs with DBSCAN, adding TCRdist sequence similarity when clustering within HLA-allele-positive subsets. For co-occurrence clustering, repertoires with fewer than 30,000 or more than 120,000 public chains were excluded, along with roughly 5 repertoires with anomalous nucleotide sharing. Sourced from immuneACCESS, this table was stored by TCRdb with only in-frame sequences that have V and J called. A share of the clones is absent; for the studies checked, an unresolved V gene accounts for under half, and the remainder has no known explanation. V, J and clone size derive from that table, while D and trimming were established from the DNA sequence. This sample lists approximately 84,000 clones; 78% were detected once. The ten largest clones represent roughly 2.5% of the sample.

This clonotype originated in a male donor in good health and CMV-seropositive. The chain couples TRBV10-1 to TRBJ2-1, with TRBD2 matching 8 junction bases. Sequencing used PBMCs. The nucleotide sequence reads TGCGCCAGCAGCGTAGCGGGAAGTGCCTACAATGAGCAGTTCTTC. Its protein product is CASSVAGSAYNEQFF.